This is a list of T cell receptor beta chains from one sample in a study of OX40 agonist ivuxolimab in advanced cancers. Sequencing was performed with immunoSEQ multiplex PCR; in TCRdb, only in-frame clones are kept and a portion is missing. There are 30,000 to 35,000 clones in the sample; about 80% occur only once, and approximately 20% lies in the top ten. The sample in question was CD4+ or CD8+ T cells sorted from blood, obtained in a trial of the OX40 agonist ivuxolimab. The receptors were gathered from an adult with an advanced solid tumor such as melanoma, head and neck, liver or kidney cancer. Each CDR3 is given with its conserved first and last residue. D genes are given only for firm matches. Some rows have no size entry. The others give once, few or many, or a class for an expanded clone.

D gene	V gene	clone size	J gene	CDR3 protein	CDR3 DNA
.	TRBV27	.	TRBJ1-6	CASSRSGARNSPLHF	TGTGCCAGCAGCCGGTCAGGGGCTAGGAATTCACCCCTCCACTTT
TRBD1	TRBV2	few	TRBJ1-2	CASSAKTAGTVGLGHGYTF	TGTGCCAGCAGTGCTAAAACAGCCGGGACAGTGGGATTGGGGCATGGCTACACCTTC
TRBD1	TRBV5-1	.	TRBJ1-5	CASSLAGQNNQPQHF	TGCGCCAGCAGCTTGGCGGGACAGAACAATCAGCCCCAGCATTTT
.	TRBV6-4	once	TRBJ1-4	CASSDRQGNEKLFF	TGTGCCAGCAGTGACCGTCAGGGGAATGAAAAACTGTTTTTT
TRBD1	TRBV6-5	.	TRBJ1-1	CASSRDRGMNTEAFF	TGTGCCAGCAGTCGGGACAGGGGAATGAACACTGAAGCTTTCTTT
TRBD1	TRBV6-6	.	TRBJ1-1	CASSYWAGGITEAFF	TGTGCCAGCAGTTACTGGGCAGGGGGCATTACTGAAGCTTTCTTT
.	TRBV9	.	TRBJ1-1	CASSADRTSAGTEAFF	TGTGCCAGCAGCGCGGACAGAACGTCCGCGGGGACTGAAGCTTTCTTT
TRBD1	TRBV5-4	.	TRBJ2-1	CASSHRQGVFNEQFF	TGTGCCAGCAGCCATAGACAGGGCGTTTTCAATGAGCAGTTCTTC
TRBD1	TRBV7-6	.	TRBJ2-1	CASSPLGRQGAGREQFF	TGTGCCAGCAGCCCATTGGGGAGACAGGGGGCCGGGCGGGAGCAGTTCTTC
.	TRBV2	.	TRBJ1-3	CASGADSGNTIYF	TGTGCCAGCGGGGCAGATTCCGGAAACACCATATATTTT
TRBD1	TRBV28	.	TRBJ2-3	CASRESGTGTDTQYF	TGTGCCAGCAGAGAATCCGGGACAGGGACAGATACGCAGTATTTT
TRBD1	TRBV6-5	.	TRBJ1-4	CASKYGRGNEKLFF	TGTGCCAGCAAGTATGGCAGGGGGAATGAAAAACTGTTTTTT
TRBD1	TRBV4-1	.	TRBJ1-3	CASSQEGQGFSGNTIYF	TGCGCCAGCAGCCAAGAGGGACAGGGATTCTCTGGAAACACCATATATTTT
.	TRBV11-2	few	TRBJ1-4	CASSPGLNEKLFF	TGTGCCAGCAGCCCGGGATTAAATGAAAAACTGTTTTTT
.	TRBV29-1	.	TRBJ1-1	CSVARQPNTEAFF	TGCAGCGTTGCGCGACAGCCAAACACTGAAGCTTTCTTT
.	TRBV11-2	.	TRBJ2-7	CASSRQTGSSYEQYF	TGTGCCAGCAGCCGGCAGACAGGTAGCTCCTACGAGCAGTACTTC
.	TRBV5-1	few	TRBJ1-1	CASYEQSNTEAFF	TGCGCCAGCTACGAACAGTCGAACACTGAAGCTTTCTTT
.	TRBV6-1	.	TRBJ2-7	CASTLRNSYEQYF	TGTGCCAGCACGTTGAGGAACTCCTACGAGCAGTACTTC
.	TRBV5-1	.	TRBJ2-5	CASSPNQETQYF	TGCGCCAGCAGCCCTAATCAAGAGACCCAGTACTTC
TRBD2	TRBV14	.	TRBJ2-5	CASSQEFASGRETQYF	TGTGCCAGCAGCCAAGAGTTTGCTAGCGGGCGGGAGACCCAGTACTTC
.	TRBV19	.	TRBJ2-5	CASSREVERETQYF	TGTGCCAGTAGCCGCGAAGTGGAGAGAGAGACCCAGTACTTC
.	TRBV6-5	few	TRBJ1-5	CASSGDKGQPQHF	TGTGCCAGCAGTGGCGACAAAGGACAGCCCCAGCATTTT
.	TRBV4-1	.	TRBJ2-5	CASSQAQGKGGTQYF	TGCGCCAGCAGCCAAGCCCAGGGGAAAGGAGGGACCCAGTACTTC
TRBD2	TRBV11-3	.	TRBJ2-5	CASSPEGLAGETEETQYF	TGTGCCAGCAGCCCGGAGGGACTAGCGGGGGAAACTGAAGAGACCCAGTACTTC
TRBD1	TRBV2	.	TRBJ2-2	CASGGQGAAGELFF	TGTGCCAGCGGAGGGCAGGGGGCGGCCGGGGAGCTGTTTTTT
.	TRBV30	.	TRBJ2-5	CAWSVGVTGTQETQYF	TGTGCCTGGAGTGTCGGGGTTACAGGGACTCAAGAGACCCAGTACTTC
TRBD1	TRBV5-5	few	TRBJ1-5	CASSPTGTQPQHF	TGTGCCAGCAGCCCGACAGGGACTCAGCCCCAGCATTTT
.	TRBV7-9	.	TRBJ2-1	CASSAWVGAGANEQFF	TGTGCCAGCAGCGCGTGGGTTGGGGCGGGGGCAAATGAGCAGTTCTTC
TRBD2	TRBV6-4	few	TRBJ2-3	CASSEYGGSTDTQYF	TGTGCCAGCAGTGAGTACGGGGGGAGCACAGATACGCAGTATTTT
.	TRBV6-1	once	TRBJ1-6	CASSENLYGGNNSPLHF	TGTGCCAGCAGTGAAAACCTCTACGGGGGGAATAATTCACCCCTCCACTTT
.	TRBV21-1	few	TRBJ2-3	CASSSPSSYF	TGTGCCAGCAGCAGTCCCTCCAGTTATTTT
.	TRBV7-9	.	TRBJ1-5	CASSPGTGFISNQPQHF	TGTGCCAGCAGTCCGGGAACAGGTTTTATAAGCAATCAGCCCCAGCATTTT
.	TRBV6-5	few	TRBJ1-4	CASMRTATNEKLFF	TGTGCCAGCATGAGGACTGCAACTAATGAAAAACTGTTTTTT
.	TRBV19	.	TRBJ1-1	CASKERTLWALNTEAFF	TGTGCCAGTAAAGAGAGAACTCTCTGGGCCTTGAACACTGAAGCTTTCTTT
.	TRBV29-1	.	TRBJ2-1	CSVEGNRDLTYNEQFF	TGCAGCGTTGAAGGGAATCGGGATTTAACCTACAATGAGCAGTTCTTC
.	TRBV5-5	.	TRBJ1-5	CASSLGAAQPQHF	TGTGCCAGCAGCTTGGGGGCGGCTCAGCCCCAGCATTTT